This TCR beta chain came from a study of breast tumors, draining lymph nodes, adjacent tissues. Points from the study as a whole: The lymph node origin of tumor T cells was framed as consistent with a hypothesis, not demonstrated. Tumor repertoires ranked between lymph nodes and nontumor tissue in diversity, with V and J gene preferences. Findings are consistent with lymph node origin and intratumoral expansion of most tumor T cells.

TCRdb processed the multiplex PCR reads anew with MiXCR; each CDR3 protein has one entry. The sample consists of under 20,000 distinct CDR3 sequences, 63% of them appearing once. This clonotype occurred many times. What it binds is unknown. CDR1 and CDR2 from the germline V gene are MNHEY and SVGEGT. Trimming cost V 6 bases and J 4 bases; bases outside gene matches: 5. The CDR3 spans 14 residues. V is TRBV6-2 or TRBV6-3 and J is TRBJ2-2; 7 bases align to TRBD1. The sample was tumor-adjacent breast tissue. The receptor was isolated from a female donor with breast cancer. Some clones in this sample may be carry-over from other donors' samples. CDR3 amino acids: CASSDRVSTGELFF. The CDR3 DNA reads TGTGCCAGCAGCGACAGGGTTTCCACCGGGGAGCTGTTTTTT.